This T cell receptor (beta chain) appears in the sequencing data of a study of blood T cell repertoires in COVID-19. Background on the study: Researchers got acute and convalescent COVID-19 samples from the United States, Italy and Spain. PBMCs, B-cell-depleted T cells, or T cells provided the cDNA or gDNA that made up the material.

In the study's own analysis: Reference gene primer amplification gave estimated nucleated cell counts. Libraries were prepared by immunoSEQ multiplex PCR; TCRdb keeps only in-frame clonotypes and omits some of them. Clone size and the V and J calls come from that table; the DNA yielded D and trimming. The sample yields a few hundred thousand clones, 86% seen once. There are 14 residues in the CDR3. Germline V CDR1 and CDR2: SNHLY, FYNNEI. On this clone itself: An end of the junction does not agree with germline; a read error may underlie this.

Sequencing was carried out using peripheral blood. The chain recombines TRBV2 with TRBJ1-3; D might be TRBD1 (6 bases). This TCR was recovered from an elderly man with acute or convalescent COVID-19. Here the CDR3 reads CASSVTGSGDTIYF. CDR3 bases: TGTGCCAGCAGTGTAACAGGGTCTGGAGACACCATATATTTT.